This is a list of T cell receptor beta chains from one sample in a study of T cells after yellow fever vaccination. TCRdb reprocessed the 5' RACE reads via MiXCR and lists one record per CDR3 protein. Of under 550,000 distinct CDR3 sequences in the sample, less than 25% were seen once. The specimen comprised PBMCs, sampled more than 20 days after the first yellow fever vaccination. The receptors shown here come from a man aged 18 to 30 who received the YFV17D yellow fever vaccine. CDR3s include the opening cysteine and the closing phenylalanine or tryptophan. The order of the fields is V gene, J gene, CDR3 protein.

TRBV7-2	TRBJ2-1	CASSLATQAGGGEQFF
TRBV4-1	TRBJ2-2	CASSQDASPPGELFF
TRBV6-1	TRBJ1-2	CASSETGTLRGYTF
TRBV12-3/TRBV12-4	TRBJ2-5	CASSPLWDRGRKVQETQYF
TRBV12-3/TRBV12-4	TRBJ1-1	CASRDRQTEAFF
TRBV20-1	TRBJ2-3	CSPYRAGGISDTQYF
TRBV12-3/TRBV12-4	TRBJ1-2	CASSLSKGVGYTF
TRBV7-9	TRBJ1-1	CASSAHLDRGQVF
TRBV20-1	TRBJ2-7	CSASSDSWSSYEQYF
TRBV5-1	TRBJ2-2	CASSRWETGELFF
TRBV12-3/TRBV12-4	TRBJ2-5	CASTPRLAGAQETQYF
TRBV9	TRBJ2-7	CASSRGGDRTHEQYF
TRBV4-2	TRBJ1-2	CASSQGDRGGYGYTF
TRBV20-1	TRBJ1-2	CSASQGYGYTF
TRBV6-4	TRBJ2-3	CASSASKGTDTQYF
TRBV7-8	TRBJ1-1	CASRLFGVADTEAFF
TRBV12-3/TRBV12-4	TRBJ1-1	CASTGRAGFNTEAFF
TRBV6-1	TRBJ2-5	CASKLSGGLNGETQYF
TRBV6-2/TRBV6-3	TRBJ1-1	CASGGYTEAFF
TRBV5-1	TRBJ2-2	CASTDTRGGYPGELFF
TRBV19	TRBJ1-5	CASRPFGVGNQPQHF
TRBV2	TRBJ2-3	CASSWQGITDTQYF
TRBV30	TRBJ2-3	CAWSAGTRSTDTQYF
TRBV20-1	TRBJ2-1	CSATKLAGVYNEQFF
TRBV7-9	TRBJ2-3	CAGGTGGSDTQYF
TRBV4-1	TRBJ1-1	CASRLTGSNTEAFF
TRBV4-2	TRBJ2-1	CASSQDQGPEQFF
TRBV5-4	TRBJ1-2	CASTTQGRGYGYTF
TRBV4-1	TRBJ2-1	CASSHSGAYNEQFF
TRBV20-1	TRBJ1-5	CSARSDRNQPQHF
TRBV4-1	TRBJ2-3	CASSRTGTDTQYF
TRBV20-1	TRBJ2-3	CSAREGTDTQYF
TRBV5-1	TRBJ2-2	CASSPTPDRRNTGELFF
TRBV27	TRBJ2-5	CASSPSGARETQYF
TRBV7-3	TRBJ2-3	CASSRSGATVWDTQYF
TRBV7-3	TRBJ2-2	CASSFLAGGRVVGELFF
TRBV10-1	TRBJ2-5	CASRPPGQGKETQYF
TRBV4-2	TRBJ1-2	CASSQEQTLRDDGYTF
TRBV20-1	TRBJ2-3	CSARAAGQGYTDTQYF
TRBV20-1	TRBJ1-2	CSPSVTGDGYTF
TRBV28	TRBJ2-3	CASSFTPAYLGTDTQYF